This T cell receptor beta chain appears in the sequencing data of a study of T cells in Graves' hyperthyroidism and ophthalmopathy. Concerning this clonotype itself: Possible read error: a much larger clone is one base away.

The CDR3 regions of TCR beta were amplified from RNA transcripts. HTBI primers were used for first-round RT-PCR of the TCR CDR3. MiXCR was run by TCRdb on the multiplex PCR reads, yielding one entry per CDR3 protein. The sample contains 500,000 to 550,000 distinct CDR3 sequences, nearly 20% of which appear only once. The V gene end was trimmed by 5 bases and the J gene end by 3 bases; junction bases not matched to a gene: 7. Per the germline V gene, CDR1 is SGHTA and CDR2 is FQGTGA. The CDR3 is 15 amino acids. Diagnoses used clinical symptoms, serum thyroxine and TRAb, thyroid ultrasound and orbital computed tomography. PBMCs were sourced from approximately 9.3 ml fresh peripheral blood.

The V call is TRBV7-3, the J call TRBJ2-7; 10 bases match TRBD1. The sequenced sample was blood. This sequence originates from a man aged 35 to 55 with Graves' ophthalmopathy. The CDR3 loop reads CASSQTGGEGYEQYF. DNA of the CDR3: TGTGCCAGCAGCCAGACAGGGGGCGAGGGCTACGAGCAGTACTTC.